Below, 26 T cell receptor beta chains from the same sample are listed, as sequenced in a study of CD8+ T cells in alopecia areata. RNA was isolated and reverse transcribed to cDNA, the sequencing template. This table comes from immunoSEQ multiplex PCR, and its TCRdb copy is limited to in-frame clones, with some not included. The table has about 140,000 clones, 80% to 90% seen once. The treatment denotes: oral pan-JAK inhibitor, 5-10 mg twice daily. Sequenced material: CD8+ T cells sorted from blood, taken at week 4, from a patient treated with tofacitinib. These receptors were taken from a human donor with alopecia areata.

This CDR3 reads CATSRGSSGPYNEQFF. The CDR3 DNA sequence: TGTGCCACCAGCAGAGGGTCTAGCGGGCCCTACAATGAGCAGTTCTTC. The chain has TRBV15 and TRBJ2-1, with 8 positions matching TRBD2. This CDR3 has 16 amino acids. Germline values: CDR1 LNHNV, CDR2 YYDKDF (reference sequence). The V segment lost 1 base and the J segment 2 bases; nucleotides outside the gene matches: 4.

This clone was seen a handful of times. The chain couples TRBV4-2 to TRBJ2-7; D not resolved. The CDR3 has 16 amino acids. V was shortened by 0 bases and J by 2 bases, with 14 bases between the two germline ends. Looked up from germline, CDR1 is LGHNA and CDR2 is YNFKEQ. The CDR3 protein is CASSQEVSGAPYEQYF. CDR3 nucleotide sequence: TGTGCCAGCAGCCAAGAGGTGTCAGGCGCTCCCTACGAGCAGTACTTC.

This CDR3 reads CASRLILTQEADTQYF. DNA for the CDR3: TGTGCCAGCAGGCTCATACTGACACAGGAGGCAGATACGCAGTATTTT. The V and J genes are TRBV2 and TRBJ2-3; D could derive from TRBD1 or TRBD2 (5 bases each). CDR1 is SNHLY and CDR2 is FYNNEI in the germline V gene. Between the trimmed V and J ends, which lost 6 bases and 4 bases, there was a span of 20 bases. The CDR3 is 16 residues long.

As to this clone: One junction end does not reproduce the germline sequence, and a read error may be involved. V and J are TRBV7-7 and TRBJ2-1, with TRBD1 matching over 10 bases. There are 14 residues in the CDR3. CDR1 is SSHAT and CDR2 is FNYEAQ in the germline V gene (reference sequence). In DNA, the CDR3 is TGTGCTAGCAGCCTCGGACAGGGGGGGAATGAGCAGTTCTTC. Translated: CASSLGQGGNEQFF.

This chain links TRBV2 with TRBJ2-7; maybe TRBD2 (6 bases). Germline lookup yields CDR1 SNHLY and CDR2 FYNNEI. The CDR3 is 14 amino acids. Deletions cut 7 bases from V and 1 base from J, with 14 bases between. CDR3 loop: CASIPGRGSYEQYF. CDR3 coding DNA: TGTGCCAGCATCCCGGGACGGGGGTCCTACGAGCAGTACTTC.

This sequence joins TRBV7-9 and TRBJ1-6; no clear D. The CDR3 spans 14 residues. V was shortened by 5 bases and J by 7 bases, with 12 bases between the two germline ends. The V gene's germline CDR1 is SEHNR and CDR2 FQNEAQ (reference sequence). The CDR3 region is CASSATAVNSPLHF. The CDR3 coding sequence is TGTGCCAGCAGCGCTACAGCGGTCAATTCACCCCTCCACTTT.

This chain uses TRBV30 with TRBJ1-1; D is uncertain. The V gene lost 2 bases and the J gene lost 4 bases, with 8 bases spanning the gap. This CDR3 has 12 amino acids. From germline, CDR1 is GTSNPN and CDR2 SVGIG (reference sequence). CDR3 sequence reads: CAWSLLGTEAFF. The CDR3 nucleotides read TGTGCCTGGAGTTTGCTGGGCACTGAAGCTTTCTTT. The complete variable domain, with remaining parts taken from reference TRBV30 and TRBJ1-1, reads SQTIHQWPATLVQPVGSPLSLECTVEGTSNPNLYWYRQAAGRGLQLLFYSVGIGQISSEVPQNLSASRPQDRQFILSSKKLLLSDSGFYLCAWSLLGTEAFFGQGTRLTVV.

The J gene is TRBJ1-5, the V gene TRBV27; TRBD1 agrees at 8 bases. V lost 5 bases, J lost 6 bases, and 6 bases stayed unmatched. Germline CDR1 reads MNHEY; CDR2 reads SMNVEV (reference sequence). The CDR3 spans 14 residues. The CDR3 loop is CASSPDRVSQPQHF. CDR3 nucleotides: TGTGCCAGCAGTCCGGACAGGGTGAGTCAGCCCCAGCATTTT.

This sequence joins TRBV11-2 and TRBJ2-5; 12 nucleotides align to TRBD1. CDR1 is SGHAT, CDR2 FQNNGV, per germline. The CDR3 is made up of 16 amino acids. V shed 1 base, J shed 0 bases, and the junction held 0 bases outside the gene matches. CDR3 sequence reads: CASSLGDRGHQETQYF. In DNA, the CDR3 is TGTGCCAGCAGCTTAGGGGACAGGGGGCACCAAGAGACCCAGTACTTC.

This rearrangement joins TRBV18 to TRBJ2-2, with D possibly being TRBD1 (6 bases). Trimming shortened V by 7 bases and J by 4 bases, and 10 bases separated the two germline ends. This CDR3 region has 13 residues. CDR1 and CDR2 from the germline V gene are KGHSH and LQKENI. CDR3 sequence: CASYTGTTGELFF. The DNA for the CDR3 is TGTGCCAGCTATACAGGGACCACCGGGGAGCTGTTTTTT.

The chain employs TRBV4-1 and TRBJ2-7; 9 bases are shared with TRBD1. The CDR3 covers 15 residues. Germline values: CDR1 MGHRA, CDR2 YSYEKL. After removal of 4 bases from V and 5 bases from J, the junction contained 9 bases not matched to a gene. The CDR3: CASSPYGTGLNEQYF. The DNA for the CDR3 is TGCGCCAGCAGCCCGTACGGGACAGGGCTCAACGAGCAGTACTTC.

This clone has a single count. CDR3 bases: TGCGCCAGCAGCTTGGCTGGGACTAGCGTGGCCTATGAGCAGTTCTTC. Its translation: CASSLAGTSVAYEQFF. The chain is built from TRBV5-1 and TRBJ2-1; TRBD2 matches at 10 bases. The CDR3 loop spans 16 amino acids. Losses at the gene ends were 0 bases for V and 8 bases for J; bases not matched to a gene: 8. CDR1 SGHRS and CDR2 YFSETQ come from the germline V gene.

V and J are TRBV29-1 and TRBJ2-7; maybe TRBD1 (6 bases). From germline, CDR1 is SQVTM and CDR2 ANQGSEA. This CDR3 has 12 amino acids. V was shortened by 7 bases and J by 4 bases, with 14 bases between the two germline ends. CDR3 nucleotides: TGCAGCGCCCGGGACACCCCGTACGAGCAGTACTTC. Its translation: CSARDTPYEQYF.

The chain couples TRBV14 to TRBJ2-1; 10 bases are shared with TRBD2. This CDR3 is built from 16 residues. CDR1 and CDR2 from the germline V gene are SGHDN and FVKESK. J gave up 6 bases and V 3 bases, and 8 bases lay outside the gene matches. CDR3 sequence reads: CASSHIAGGPVNEQFF. As DNA, the CDR3 is TGTGCCAGCAGCCATATAGCGGGGGGCCCCGTCAATGAGCAGTTCTTC.

The chain uses TRBV7-2 and TRBJ2-1; tentatively, D is TRBD2 (6 bases). Trimming took off 1 base at V and 13 bases at J, with 14 bases between the two ends. The germline CDR1 and CDR2 sequences are SGHTA and FQGNSA. The CDR3 sequence is 13 residues long. In DNA form, the CDR3 reads TGTGCCAGCAGCTTAGTCGTAGGACTACCTCAGTTCTTC. Translated: CASSLVVGLPQFF.

CDR3 nucleotide sequence: TGTGCCAGCAGCTCCCTGGCGAAGACAGGGGACCCGGGCTACACCTTC. As protein: CASSSLAKTGDPGYTF. This sequence joins TRBV13 and TRBJ1-2, with 8 positions matching TRBD1. V was clipped by 4 bases and J by 8 bases; unmatched bases: 15. Germline CDR1 reads PRHDT; CDR2 reads FYEKMQ (reference sequence). The CDR3 is made up of 16 amino acids.

This chain links TRBV10-2 with TRBJ2-5; no firm D call. The CDR3 has 15 amino acids. Trimming removed 8 bases at V and 3 bases at J, with 19 bases between. Germline values: CDR1 WSHSY, CDR2 SAAADI. CDR3 loop: CASLKAGRVEETQYF. For the CDR3, the DNA is TGCGCCAGCCTCAAAGCCGGCCGGGTGGAAGAGACCCAGTACTTC.

The chain uses TRBV25-1 and TRBJ1-2; D call uncertain. There are 11 residues in the CDR3. Germline V gene sequence: CDR1 MGHDK, CDR2 SYGVNS. V was trimmed by 5 bases and J by 8 bases, leaving 9 bases between them. DNA of the CDR3: TGTGCCAGCAGTACCCCTCGGGGCTACACCTTC. This gives the protein CASSTPRGYTF.

The J gene is TRBJ2-1, the V gene TRBV30; 8 nucleotides match TRBD2. V shed 4 bases and J 7 bases; nucleotides not matched to a gene: 15. Germline CDR1 reads GTSNPN; CDR2 reads SVGIG (reference sequence). This CDR3 region has 16 residues. The CDR3 DNA is TGTGCCTGGAACCTAATGGCGGGGGGCTTGAGGAATGAGCAGTTCTTC. It codes for CAWNLMAGGLRNEQFF. The variable domain in full, completed from reference TRBV30 and TRBJ2-1, reads SQTIHQWPATLVQPVGSPLSLECTVEGTSNPNLYWYRQAAGRGLQLLFYSVGIGQISSEVPQNLSASRPQDRQFILSSKKLLLSDSGFYLCAWNLMAGGLRNEQFFGPGTRLTVL.

The rearrangement links TRBV4-1 to TRBJ2-2; D gene ambiguous. The CDR3 extends over 16 amino acids. CDR1 and CDR2 from the germline V gene are MGHRA and YSYEKL. Trimming left V 0 bases short and J 7 bases short, with 15 bases between. CDR3 DNA sequence: TGCGCCAGCAGCCAAGAGTTTGAGATGGTCGACGGGGAGCTGTTTTTT. This sequence encodes CASSQEFEMVDGELFF.

V and J are TRBV5-1 and TRBJ1-1; no clear D. The CDR3 totals 11 residues. V dropped 3 bases and J dropped 7 bases, with 7 bases sitting between them. Germline-derived CDR1 and CDR2 are SGHRS and YFSETQ. The CDR3 sequence is CASSSPIEAFF. For the CDR3, the DNA is TGCGCCAGCAGCTCCCCCATTGAAGCTTTCTTT.

This chain joins TRBV4-1 and TRBJ2-7; 10 nucleotides line up with TRBD1. The trim removed 1 base at V and 3 bases at J, leaving 9 bases unmatched. Germline V CDR1 and CDR2: MGHRA, YSYEKL. The CDR3 sequence is 17 residues long. CDR3 in amino acids: CASSQADPWTGGYEQYF. CDR3 DNA sequence: TGCGCCAGCAGCCAAGCAGATCCATGGACAGGGGGCTACGAGCAGTACTTC.

The rearrangement joins TRBV9 to TRBJ2-3; D not resolved. In germline, CDR1 is SGDLS, CDR2 YYNGEE. The CDR3 extends over 12 amino acids. Deletions cut 3 bases from V and 6 bases from J, with 8 bases between. The CDR3 spells CASSAYSDTQYF. The CDR3 DNA is TGTGCCAGCAGCGCCTACAGTGATACGCAGTATTTT.

The rearrangement links TRBV5-1 to TRBJ1-5; 11 bases map to TRBD1. Looked up from germline, CDR1 is SGHRS and CDR2 is YFSETQ. This CDR3 contains 15 residues. J was trimmed by 6 bases and V by 4 bases; bases with no gene match: 6. Written as DNA, the CDR3 is TGCGCCAGCAGCACTGGACAGGGGGCAGGTCAGCCCCAGCATTTT. Amino acid sequence: CASSTGQGAGQPQHF.

V usage is TRBV9 and J usage is TRBJ2-7; TRBD2 aligns across 9 bases. There are 16 residues in the CDR3. Germline trimming cut 3 bases from V and 3 bases from J; bases unmatched to any gene: 10. Germline values: CDR1 SGDLS, CDR2 YYNGEE. This CDR3 is CASSATGTSLHYEQYF. The CDR3 bases are TGTGCCAGCAGCGCTACCGGGACTAGCCTTCACTACGAGCAGTACTTC.

The chain has TRBV4-3 and TRBJ1-2; D unresolved. The CDR3 runs to 16 residues. Germline V lookup: CDR1 LGHNA, CDR2 YSLEER. Trimming removed 0 bases at V and 4 bases at J, with 15 bases between. CDR3 in amino acids: CASSQEVVHKPYGYTF. As DNA, the CDR3 is TGCGCCAGCAGCCAAGAGGTTGTCCACAAACCCTATGGCTACACCTTC.